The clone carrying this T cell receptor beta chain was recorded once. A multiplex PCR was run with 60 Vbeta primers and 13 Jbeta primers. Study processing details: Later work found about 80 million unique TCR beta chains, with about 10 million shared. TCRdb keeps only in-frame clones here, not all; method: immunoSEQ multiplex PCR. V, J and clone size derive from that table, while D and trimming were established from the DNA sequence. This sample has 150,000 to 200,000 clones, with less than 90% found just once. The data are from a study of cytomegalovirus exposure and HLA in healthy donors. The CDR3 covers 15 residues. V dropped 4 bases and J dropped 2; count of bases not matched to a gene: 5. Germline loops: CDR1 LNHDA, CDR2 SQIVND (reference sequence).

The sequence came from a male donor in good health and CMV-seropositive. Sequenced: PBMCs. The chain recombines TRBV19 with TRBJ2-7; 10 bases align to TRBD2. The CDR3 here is CASSTGLAVTYEQYF. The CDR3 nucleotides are TGTGCCAGTAGTACCGGACTAGCGGTCACCTACGAGCAGTACTTC.